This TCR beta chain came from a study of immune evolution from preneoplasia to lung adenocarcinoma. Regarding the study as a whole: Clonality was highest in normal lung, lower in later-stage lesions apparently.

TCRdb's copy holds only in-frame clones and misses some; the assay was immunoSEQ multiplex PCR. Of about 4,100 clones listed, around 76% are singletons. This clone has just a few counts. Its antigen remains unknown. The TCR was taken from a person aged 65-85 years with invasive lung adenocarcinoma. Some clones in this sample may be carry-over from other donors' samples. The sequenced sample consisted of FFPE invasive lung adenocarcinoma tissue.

The CDR3 DNA is TGTGCCATCAGTGAAGGGCTAGAAGTCGAAAACATTCAGTACTTC. Encoded protein: CAISEGLEVENIQYF. The chain couples TRBV10-3 to TRBJ2-4; D not resolved. Germline values: CDR1 ENHRY, CDR2 SYGVKD. V lost 3 bases, J lost 5 bases, and 14 bases lay in between. The CDR3 totals 15 residues.